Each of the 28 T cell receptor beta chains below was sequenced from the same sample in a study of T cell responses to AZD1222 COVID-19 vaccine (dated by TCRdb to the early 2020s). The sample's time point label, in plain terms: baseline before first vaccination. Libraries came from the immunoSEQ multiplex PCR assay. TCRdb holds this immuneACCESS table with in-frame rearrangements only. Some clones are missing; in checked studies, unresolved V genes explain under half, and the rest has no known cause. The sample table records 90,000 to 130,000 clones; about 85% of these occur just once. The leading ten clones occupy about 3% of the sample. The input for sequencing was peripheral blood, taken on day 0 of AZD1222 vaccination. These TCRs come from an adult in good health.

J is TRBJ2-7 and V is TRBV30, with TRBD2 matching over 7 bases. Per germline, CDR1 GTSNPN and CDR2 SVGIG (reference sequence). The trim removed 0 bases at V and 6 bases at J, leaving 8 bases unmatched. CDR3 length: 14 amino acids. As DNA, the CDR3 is TGTGCCTGGAGTGTGGGAGGGGAAGTGAGCGAGCAGTACTTC. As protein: CAWSVGGEVSEQYF.

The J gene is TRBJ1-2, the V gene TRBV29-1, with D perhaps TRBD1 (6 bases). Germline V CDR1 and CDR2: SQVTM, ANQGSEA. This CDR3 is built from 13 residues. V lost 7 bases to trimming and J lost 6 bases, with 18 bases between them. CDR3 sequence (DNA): TGCAGCGCCCCGGACAGTGGTTCTGATGGCTACACCTTC. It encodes CSAPDSGSDGYTF.

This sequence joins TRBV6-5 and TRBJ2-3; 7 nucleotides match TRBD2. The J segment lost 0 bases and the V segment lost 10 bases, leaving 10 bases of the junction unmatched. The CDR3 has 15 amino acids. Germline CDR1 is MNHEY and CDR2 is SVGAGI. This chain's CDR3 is CATLGTNPSTDTQYF. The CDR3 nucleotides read TGTGCCACCTTGGGGACTAATCCTAGCACAGATACGCAGTATTTT.

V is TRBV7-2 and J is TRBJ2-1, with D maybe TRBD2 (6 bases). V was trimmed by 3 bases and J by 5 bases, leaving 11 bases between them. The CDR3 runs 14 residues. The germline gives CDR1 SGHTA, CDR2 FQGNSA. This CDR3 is CASSLSGGNNEQFF. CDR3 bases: TGTGCCAGCAGCTTGTCCGGCGGGAACAATGAGCAGTTCTTC.

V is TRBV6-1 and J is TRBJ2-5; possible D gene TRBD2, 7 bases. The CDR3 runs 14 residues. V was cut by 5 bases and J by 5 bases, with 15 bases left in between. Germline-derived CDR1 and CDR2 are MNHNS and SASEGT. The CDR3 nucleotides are TGTGCCAGCAGTTTCGGGGGGCTCGGGGAGACCCAGTACTTC. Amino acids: CASSFGGLGETQYF.

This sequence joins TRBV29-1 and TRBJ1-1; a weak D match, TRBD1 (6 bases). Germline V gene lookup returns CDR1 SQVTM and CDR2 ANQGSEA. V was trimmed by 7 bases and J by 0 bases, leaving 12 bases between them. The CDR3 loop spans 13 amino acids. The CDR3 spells CSGTGTLNTEAFF. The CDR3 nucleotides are TGCAGCGGTACCGGGACACTGAACACTGAAGCTTTCTTT. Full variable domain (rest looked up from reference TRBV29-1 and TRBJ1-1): SAVISQKPSRDICQRGTSLTIQCQVDSQVTMMFWYRQQPGQSLTLIATANQGSEATYESGFVIDKFPISRPNLTFSTLTVSNMSPEDSSIYLCSGTGTLNTEAFFGQGTRLTVV.

CDR3 region: CASSLVGRGRTGELFF. CDR3 nucleotides: TGTGCCAGCAGTTTGGTCGGCCGAGGGAGAACCGGGGAGCTGTTTTTT. The chain uses TRBV28 and TRBJ2-2; possible D gene TRBD2, 5 bases. CDR1 and CDR2 from the germline V gene are MDHEN and SYDVKM. The CDR3 loop spans 16 amino acids. Trimming removed 3 bases from V and 5 bases from J, with 16 bases in between.

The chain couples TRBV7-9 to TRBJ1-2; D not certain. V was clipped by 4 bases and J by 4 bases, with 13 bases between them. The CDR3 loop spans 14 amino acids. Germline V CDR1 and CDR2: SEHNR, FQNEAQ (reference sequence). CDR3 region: CASSSRAGTYGYTF. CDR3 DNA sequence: TGTGCCAGCAGCTCCCGCGCCGGTACCTATGGCTACACCTTC. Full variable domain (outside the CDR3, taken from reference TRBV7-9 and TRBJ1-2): DTGVSQNPRHKITKRGQNVTFRCDPISEHNRLYWYRQTLGQGPEFLTYFQNEAQLEKSRLLSDRFSAERPKGSFSTLEIQRTEQGDSAMYLCASSSRAGTYGYTFGSGTRLTVV.

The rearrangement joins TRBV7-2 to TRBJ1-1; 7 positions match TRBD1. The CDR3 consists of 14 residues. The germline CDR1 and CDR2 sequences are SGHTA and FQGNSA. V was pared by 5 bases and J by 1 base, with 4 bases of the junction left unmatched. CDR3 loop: CASSPRQGNTEAFF. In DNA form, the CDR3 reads TGTGCCAGCAGCCCACGACAGGGGAACACTGAAGCTTTCTTT.

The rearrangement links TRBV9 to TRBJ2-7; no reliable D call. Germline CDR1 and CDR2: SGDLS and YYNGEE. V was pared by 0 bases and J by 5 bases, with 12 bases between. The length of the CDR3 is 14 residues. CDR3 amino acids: CASSVGGRTDEQYF. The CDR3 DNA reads TGTGCCAGCAGCGTAGGTGGGCGGACGGACGAGCAGTACTTC. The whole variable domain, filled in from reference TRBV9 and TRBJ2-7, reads DSGVTQTPKHLITATGQRVTLRCSPRSGDLSVYWYQQSLDQGLQFLIQYYNGEERAKGNILERFSAQQFPDLHSELNLSSLELGDSALYFCASSVGGRTDEQYFGPGTRLTVT.

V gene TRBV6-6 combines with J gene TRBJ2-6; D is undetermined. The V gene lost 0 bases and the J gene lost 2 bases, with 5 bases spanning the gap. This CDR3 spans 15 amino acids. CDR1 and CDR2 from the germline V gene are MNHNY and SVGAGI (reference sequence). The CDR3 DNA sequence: TGTGCCAGCAGTTACTCTGCTACTGGGGCCAACGTCCTGACTTTC. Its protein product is CASSYSATGANVLTF.

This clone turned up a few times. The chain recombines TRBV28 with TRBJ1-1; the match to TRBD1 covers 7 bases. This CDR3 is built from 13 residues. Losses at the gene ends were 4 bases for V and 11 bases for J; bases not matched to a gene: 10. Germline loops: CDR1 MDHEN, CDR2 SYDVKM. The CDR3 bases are TGTGCCAGCAGTTATTCAAATCCAGGGGGGGCTTTCTTT. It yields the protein CASSYSNPGGAFF.

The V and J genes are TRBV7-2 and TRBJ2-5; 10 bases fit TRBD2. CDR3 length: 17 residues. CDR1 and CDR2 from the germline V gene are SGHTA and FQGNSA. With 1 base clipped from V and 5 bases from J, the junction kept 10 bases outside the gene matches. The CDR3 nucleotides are TGTGCCAGCAGCTTAGTGTCTAGCGGGGGTATCGCGGAGACCCAGTACTTC. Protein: CASSLVSSGGIAETQYF. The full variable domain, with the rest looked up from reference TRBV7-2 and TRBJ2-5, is GAGVSQSPSNKVTEKGKDVELRCDPISGHTALYWYRQSLGQGLEFLIYFQGNSAPDKSGLPSDRFSAERTGGSVSTLTIQRTQQEDSAVYLCASSLVSSGGIAETQYFGPGTRLLVL.

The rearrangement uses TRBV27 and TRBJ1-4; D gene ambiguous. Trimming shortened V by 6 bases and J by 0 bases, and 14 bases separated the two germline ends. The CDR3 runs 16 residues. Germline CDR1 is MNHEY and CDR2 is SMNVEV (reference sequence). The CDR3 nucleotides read TGTGCCAGCAGCAAGTTTATACAAGCAACTAATGAAAAACTGTTTTTT. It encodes CASSKFIQATNEKLFF.

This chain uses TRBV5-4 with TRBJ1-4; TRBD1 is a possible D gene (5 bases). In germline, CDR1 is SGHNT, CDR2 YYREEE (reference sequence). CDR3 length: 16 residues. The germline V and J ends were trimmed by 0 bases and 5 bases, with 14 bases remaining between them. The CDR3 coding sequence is TGTGCCAGCAGCTTGGCGGCCGCGGGGGAGAATGAAAAACTGTTTTTT. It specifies CASSLAAAGENEKLFF.

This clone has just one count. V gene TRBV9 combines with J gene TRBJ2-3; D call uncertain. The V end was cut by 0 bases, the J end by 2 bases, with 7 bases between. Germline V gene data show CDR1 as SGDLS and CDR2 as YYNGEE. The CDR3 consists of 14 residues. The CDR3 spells CASSVGLITDTQYF. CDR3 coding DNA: TGTGCCAGCAGCGTAGGACTTATCACAGATACGCAGTATTTT.

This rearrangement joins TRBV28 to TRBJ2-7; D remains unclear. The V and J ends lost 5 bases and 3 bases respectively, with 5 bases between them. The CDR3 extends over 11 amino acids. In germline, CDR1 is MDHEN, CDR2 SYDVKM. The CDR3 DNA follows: TGTGCCAGCAGTCCTCTCTACGAGCAGTACTTC. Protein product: CASSPLYEQYF.

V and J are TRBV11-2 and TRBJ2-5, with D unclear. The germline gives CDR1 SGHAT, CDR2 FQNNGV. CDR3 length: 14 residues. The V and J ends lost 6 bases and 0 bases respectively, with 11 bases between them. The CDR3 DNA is TGTGCCAGCAGGGTAGGCGGAAACCAAGAGACCCAGTACTTC. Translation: CASRVGGNQETQYF.

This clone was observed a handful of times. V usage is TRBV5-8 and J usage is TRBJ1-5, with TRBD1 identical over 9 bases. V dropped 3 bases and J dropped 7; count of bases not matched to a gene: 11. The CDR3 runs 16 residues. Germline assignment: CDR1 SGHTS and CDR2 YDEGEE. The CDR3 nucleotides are TGTGCCAGCAGCTGGGGACAGGGTGCGGTAGGACAGCCCCAGCATTTT. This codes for CASSWGQGAVGQPQHF. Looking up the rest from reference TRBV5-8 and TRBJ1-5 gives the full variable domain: EAGVTQSPTHLIKTRGQQATLRCSPISGHTSVYWYQQALGLGLQFLLWYDEGEERNRGNFPPRFSGRQFPNYSSELNVNALELEDSALYLCASSWGQGAVGQPQHFGDGTRLSIL.

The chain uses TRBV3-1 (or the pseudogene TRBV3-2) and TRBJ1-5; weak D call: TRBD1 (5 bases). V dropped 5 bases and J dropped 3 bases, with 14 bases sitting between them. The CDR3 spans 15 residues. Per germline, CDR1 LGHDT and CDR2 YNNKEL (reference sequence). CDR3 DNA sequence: TGTGCCAGCAGCTACCGGGGGTGGCCCAATCAGCCCCAGCATTTT. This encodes CASSYRGWPNQPQHF.

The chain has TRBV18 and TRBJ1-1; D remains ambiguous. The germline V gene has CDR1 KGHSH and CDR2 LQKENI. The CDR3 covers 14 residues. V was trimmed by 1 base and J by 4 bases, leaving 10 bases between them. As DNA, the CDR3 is TGTGCCAGCTCACCACAAGGAGGGCCCACTGAAGCTTTCTTT. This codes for CASSPQGGPTEAFF.

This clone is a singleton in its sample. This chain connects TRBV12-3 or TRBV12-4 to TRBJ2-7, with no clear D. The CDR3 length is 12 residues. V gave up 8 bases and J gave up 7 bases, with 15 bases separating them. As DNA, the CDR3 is TGTGCCAGCGGCCGACCATGGCGGGAGCAGTACTTC. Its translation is CASGRPWREQYF.

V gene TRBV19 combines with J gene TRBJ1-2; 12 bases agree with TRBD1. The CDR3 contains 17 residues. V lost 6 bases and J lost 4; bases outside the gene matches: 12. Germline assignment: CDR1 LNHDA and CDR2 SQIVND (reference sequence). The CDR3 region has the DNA TGTGCCAGTAGCAACCGGGACAGGGGGCGCGTTGGCTATGGCTACACCTTC. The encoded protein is CASSNRDRGRVGYGYTF.

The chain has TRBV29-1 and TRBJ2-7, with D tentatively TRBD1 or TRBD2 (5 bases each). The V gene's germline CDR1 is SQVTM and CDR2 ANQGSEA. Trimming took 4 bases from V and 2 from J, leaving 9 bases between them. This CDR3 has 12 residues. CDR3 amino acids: CSVGGSPYEQYF. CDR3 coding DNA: TGCAGCGTTGGGGGGAGTCCCTACGAGCAGTACTTC.

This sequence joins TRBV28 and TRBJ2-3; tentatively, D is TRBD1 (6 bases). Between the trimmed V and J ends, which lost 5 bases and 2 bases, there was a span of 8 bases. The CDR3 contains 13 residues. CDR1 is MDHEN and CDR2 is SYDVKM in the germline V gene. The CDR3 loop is CASSQGHTDTQYF. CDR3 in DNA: TGTGCCAGCAGTCAGGGGCACACAGATACGCAGTATTTT.

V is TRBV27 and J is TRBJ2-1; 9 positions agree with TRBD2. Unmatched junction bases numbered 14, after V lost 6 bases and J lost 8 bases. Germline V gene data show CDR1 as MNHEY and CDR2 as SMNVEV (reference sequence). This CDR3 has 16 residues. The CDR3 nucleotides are TGTGCCAGCAGCCTAGGGGGCGGGAGGGCCTGGGATGAGCAGTTCTTC. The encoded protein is CASSLGGGRAWDEQFF.

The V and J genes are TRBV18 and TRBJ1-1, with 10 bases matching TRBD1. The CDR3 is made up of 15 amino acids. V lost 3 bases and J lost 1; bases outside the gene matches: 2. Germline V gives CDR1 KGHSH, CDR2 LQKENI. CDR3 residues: CASSPRTGGNTEAFF. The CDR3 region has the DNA TGTGCCAGCTCACCTCGGACAGGGGGGAACACTGAAGCTTTCTTT. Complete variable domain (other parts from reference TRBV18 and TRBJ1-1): NAGVMQNPRHLVRRRGQEARLRCSPMKGHSHVYWYRQLPEEGLKFMVYLQKENIIDESGMPKERFSAEFPKEGPSILRIQQVVRGDSAAYFCASSPRTGGNTEAFFGQGTRLTVV.

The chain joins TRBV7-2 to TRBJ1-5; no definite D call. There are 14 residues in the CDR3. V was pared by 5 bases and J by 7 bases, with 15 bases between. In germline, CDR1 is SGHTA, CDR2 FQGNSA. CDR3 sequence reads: CASSPDRGPQPQHF. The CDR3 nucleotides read TGTGCCAGCAGCCCGGACCGAGGGCCGCAGCCCCAGCATTTT.